The T cell receptor (beta chain) described here comes from a study of immune evolution from preneoplasia to lung adenocarcinoma (dated by TCRdb to the early 2020s). Regarding the complete study: HLA loss of heterozygosity was observed in approximately 6.5%, 16% and 36% of AIS, MIA and ADC lesions, respectively, and was not observed in any AAH lesions. The study used immune gene expression, TCR sequencing and multiplex immunofluorescence to profile the immune contexture of lung adenocarcinoma precursors and invasive adenocarcinoma. Resected precursor lesions (AAH, AIS, MIA) and invasive adenocarcinomas were compared against paired morphologically normal lung tissue. Sample size was determined by specimen availability and not by a prior power calculation. The immune data were integrated with whole exome sequencing and methylation data obtained from the same cohort of nodules. In total, the cohort included 50 to 65 patients with pulmonary nodules, all of whom underwent surgical resection. TCR sequencing data came from a few dozen patients. The study reported that under 110 samples were used for TCR sequencing. Class I HLA alleles were inferred from exome data with POLYSOLVER, and allele-specific HLA loss was detected with LOHHLA. Results the study describes overall, beyond this receptor: The findings reflected association rather than direct causation, and larger cohorts with long-term follow-up and longitudinal biopsies were considered necessary. KRAS-mutant nodules showed the highest T cell clonality compared with EGFR-mutant or double wild-type lesions. Normal lung showed the highest clonality, whereas later-stage lesions appeared to have higher T cell density and diversity but lower clonality. All patients were from Japan and China, so applicability to Western populations was uncertain. Normal lung had the highest top T cell clone frequencies, and these frequencies appeared to fall progressively from AAH through AIS, MIA and invasive adenocarcinoma.

Regarding this clone: What this receptor recognizes is not known. The record has no base qualities; no much larger clone is one base away.

The patients had resection in Japan or China between about 2014 and 2018. Two lung cancer pathologists independently reviewed H&E slides to confirm the histologic diagnosis of every case. To enrich premalignant or tumor cells for nucleic acid extraction, macro-dissection was performed after pathologic assessment. DNA was isolated from FFPE tissue using the AllPrep DNA/RNA FFPE Kit. The immunoSEQ hsTCRbeta Kit was used to sequence TCR beta CDR3 regions from DNA. On the study's bioinformatics: The ImmunoSEQ Analyzer was used to analyse the TCR sequencing data. T cell clonality was defined as 1 minus Pielou's evenness computed on productive rearrangements. T cell diversity was measured with the inverse Simpson index on productive templates. T cell density was defined as TCR beta template counts normalized to usable DNA, with usable DNA estimated by amplifying and sequencing housekeeping genes. TCR metrics were compared across histologic stages using two-sided Kruskal-Wallis tests. The source is immuneACCESS, and TCRdb retained only in-frame sequences with V and J called. Part of the clones is not carried over; for the studies checked, unresolved V genes explain less than half of this, and the remainder is unexplained. V and J calls and clone size are given by that table; D and trimming were obtained from the DNA. The sample includes around 6,000 clones, with about 82% observed a single time. Under 8.5% of the sample is in the top ten clones.

CDR1 and CDR2 are drawn from the germline V gene (reference sequence): SEHNR, FQNEAQ. V has 3 bases trimmed and J has 10 bases trimmed; junction bases matching no gene number 8. The CDR3 runs 14 amino acids, cysteine and phenylalanine included. Just the 42-base CDR3 DNA is kept, in frame starting at base 1. Recombination linked TRBV7-9 to TRBJ1-3; the junction holds 8 bases that match TRBD1. The sample was FFPE minimally invasive lung adenocarcinoma tissue. The meaning of the sample's cell subset or site label: micro-invasive lung adenocarcinoma (MIA). This sequence originates from a person aged 55 to 79 with lung adenocarcinoma. The bases are TGTGCCAGCAGCTTCCAGGGGGCGGCGAGTACCATATATTTT. It specifies CASSFQGAASTIYF.